The 27 T cell receptor beta chains in this list originate from one sample, sequenced in a study of persistence of HIV-infected CD4 T cells. The immunoSEQ assay was version 4, run in survey mode. Here immunoSEQ multiplex PCR was the method, and the copy in TCRdb shows in-frame clones only, minus some. The table lists around 48,000 clones, 70% to 80% of them singletons. These receptors are not linked to any known antigen. Cells were stimulated with CMV-infected fibroblast lysates at approximately 10 ug/mL. Sorted nonresponding memory CD4+ T cells were CD40L-negative, CD69-negative, CD45RO-high. The sequenced sample was CD4+ T cells sorted from PBMCs after approximately 18-hour stimulation, obtained from a patient who received antiretroviral therapy. The receptors were gathered from an adult man with HIV who was CMV-seropositive.

The chain links TRBV7-9 to TRBJ1-1; D remains ambiguous. CDR3 length equals 11 residues. CDR1 is SEHNR and CDR2 is FQNEAQ in the germline V gene (reference sequence). Trimming shortened V by 5 bases and J by 5 bases, and 6 bases separated the two germline ends. The CDR3 region has the DNA TGTGCCAGCAGCGCCCGGACTGAAGCTTTCTTT. Protein product: CASSARTEAFF.

The gene calls are TRBV10-3 and TRBJ1-1, with TRBD1 matching over 7 bases. This CDR3 has 13 amino acids. Germline V gene lookup returns CDR1 ENHRY and CDR2 SYGVKD. The V gene end was trimmed by 7 bases and the J gene end by 1 base; junction bases not matched to a gene: 3. The CDR3 DNA is TGTGCCATCACGGCAGGGGGGAACACTGAAGCTTTCTTT. Residues: CAITAGGNTEAFF.

V is TRBV7-8 and J is TRBJ1-4; possibly TRBD1 for D (5 bases). The CDR3 covers 16 residues. Per the germline V gene, CDR1 is SGHVS and CDR2 is FQNEAQ. V was cut by 1 base and J by 8 bases, with 17 bases left in between. CDR3 sequence reads: CASSLGVRGVSEKLFF. CDR3 DNA: TGTGCCAGCAGCTTAGGGGTTCGGGGGGTATCCGAAAAACTGTTTTTT.

The chain employs TRBV29-1 and TRBJ1-1; D is unresolved. There are 13 residues in the CDR3. Trimming removed 0 bases at V and 1 base at J, with 6 bases between. Germline CDR1 reads SQVTM; CDR2 reads ANQGSEA. CDR3 sequence (DNA): TGCAGCGTTGAAGATCTAGGGAACACTGAAGCTTTCTTT. Translated: CSVEDLGNTEAFF. The variable domain in full, with the rest retrieved from reference TRBV29-1 and TRBJ1-1, is SAVISQKPSRDICQRGTSLTIQCQVDSQVTMMFWYRQQPGQSLTLIATANQGSEATYESGFVIDKFPISRPNLTFSTLTVSNMSPEDSSIYLCSVEDLGNTEAFFGQGTRLTVV.

CDR3 nucleotides: TGCGCCAGCAGCTTGGGGATGGGTTTCAACACTGAAGCTTTCTTT. It codes for CASSLGMGFNTEAFF. This chain connects TRBV5-1 to TRBJ1-1, with D uncertain. Germline CDR1 reads SGHRS; CDR2 reads YFSETQ. V lost 0 bases and J 2 bases, leaving 11 bases between the germline ends. This CDR3 contains 15 residues.

The rearrangement joins TRBV6-5 to TRBJ1-2; tentative D call: TRBD1 (6 bases). The V gene lost 6 bases and the J gene lost 0 bases, with 14 bases spanning the gap. Germline V gene lookup returns CDR1 MNHEY and CDR2 SVGAGI. The CDR3 spans 15 residues. CDR3 sequence (DNA): TGTGCCAGCAGAACGCCGGGGGCACCTAACTATGGCTACACCTTC. As protein: CASRTPGAPNYGYTF.

The chain uses TRBV7-2 and TRBJ2-2; the D gene is possibly TRBD1 (5 bases). CDR3 length equals 19 residues. Trimming took off 2 bases at V and 6 bases at J, with 25 bases between the two ends. Germline V lookup: CDR1 SGHTA, CDR2 FQGNSA. In DNA, the CDR3 is TGTGCCAGCAGCTTAACCGGTGGGGCAGGAAGTATAAGTTCCGGGGAGCTGTTTTTT. Translating gives CASSLTGGAGSISSGELFF.

This clone has just one count. The V and J genes are TRBV19 and TRBJ2-5; 7 nucleotides align to TRBD1. The V gene end was trimmed by 5 bases and the J gene end by 2 bases; junction bases not matched to a gene: 2. The CDR3 has 13 residues. CDR1 and CDR2 from the germline V gene are LNHDA and SQIVND (reference sequence). The DNA of the CDR3 is TGTGCCAGTAGTGTGACAGGGCAAGAGACCCAGTACTTC. It yields the protein CASSVTGQETQYF.

This chain links TRBV3-1 (or the pseudogene TRBV3-2) with TRBJ1-3; no firm D call. This CDR3 region has 19 residues. CDR1 is LGHDT, CDR2 YNNKEL, per germline (reference sequence). V was shortened by 3 bases and J by 3 bases, with 24 bases between the two germline ends. CDR3 nucleotide sequence: TGTGCCAGCAGCCATCCCCCGGTCTCGGCAGCTTCGAGTGGAAACACCATATATTTT. Translating it yields CASSHPPVSAASSGNTIYF.

This chain joins TRBV30 and TRBJ1-5; possibly TRBD1 for D (5 bases). This CDR3 is 13 amino acids long. The V gene's germline CDR1 is GTSNPN and CDR2 SVGIG (reference sequence). The V end was cut by 1 base, the J end by 6 bases, with 10 bases between. CDR3 nucleotides: TGTGCCTGGAGTGCGGAGGGGCGTCAGCCCCAGCATTTT. This codes for CAWSAEGRQPQHF. Based on the CDR3 plus reference TRBV30 and TRBJ1-5, the full variable domain is SQTIHQWPATLVQPVGSPLSLECTVEGTSNPNLYWYRQAAGRGLQLLFYSVGIGQISSEVPQNLSASRPQDRQFILSSKKLLLSDSGFYLCAWSAEGRQPQHFGDGTRLSIL.

There are a few counts of this clone. The rearrangement links TRBV9 to TRBJ1-3, with D hard to call. V lost 0 bases, J lost 9 bases, and 13 bases lay in between. The germline gives CDR1 SGDLS, CDR2 YYNGEE. The CDR3 totals 14 residues. CDR3 region: CASSVESSASTIYF. DNA for the CDR3: TGTGCCAGCAGCGTAGAATCGTCCGCAAGCACCATATATTTT.

This rearrangement joins TRBV7-9 to TRBJ1-1; D gene unclear. This CDR3 has 16 amino acids. Germline loops: CDR1 SEHNR, CDR2 FQNEAQ (reference sequence). The germline V and J ends were trimmed by 5 bases and 1 base, with 17 bases remaining between them. The CDR3 here is CASSPESPSGNTEAFF. The CDR3 region has the DNA TGTGCCAGCAGCCCAGAATCTCCGTCGGGGAACACTGAAGCTTTCTTT. The whole variable domain, filled in from reference TRBV7-9 and TRBJ1-1, reads DTGVSQNPRHKITKRGQNVTFRCDPISEHNRLYWYRQTLGQGPEFLTYFQNEAQLEKSRLLSDRFSAERPKGSFSTLEIQRTEQGDSAMYLCASSPESPSGNTEAFFGQGTRLTVV.

This clone has only a few counts. CDR3 residues: CASSQTSTNEQFF. The DNA for the CDR3 is TGTGCCAGCTCTCAGACTAGTACTAATGAGCAGTTCTTC. The chain is built from TRBV18 and TRBJ2-1; a weak D match, TRBD2 (6 bases). The CDR3 has 13 amino acids. The germline V gene encodes CDR1 KGHSH and CDR2 LQKENI. The V end lost 6 bases, the J end lost 7 bases, and 13 bases lay between the germline ends.

The J gene is TRBJ1-5, the V gene TRBV2; 8 bases match TRBD1. Germline assignment: CDR1 SNHLY and CDR2 FYNNEI. The CDR3 contains 15 residues. The junction had 4 bases not matched to a gene; V was cut back by 4 bases and J by 2 bases. DNA for the CDR3: TGTGCCAGCAGTGGGCAGGGGGCTGGCAATCAGCCCCAGCATTTT. Translation: CASSGQGAGNQPQHF. Using reference TRBV2 and TRBJ1-5 for the parts outside the CDR3, the full variable domain is EPEVTQTPSHQVTQMGQEVILRCVPISNHLYFYWYRQILGQKVEFLVSFYNNEISEKSEIFDDQFSVERPDGSNFTLKIRSTKLEDSAMYFCASSGQGAGNQPQHFGDGTRLSIL.

This chain links TRBV24-1 with TRBJ2-1, with D possibly being TRBD2 (7 bases). Germline loops: CDR1 KGHDR, CDR2 SFDVKD. This CDR3 region has 15 residues. The V gene lost 5 bases and the J gene lost 1 base, with 11 bases spanning the gap. CDR3 nucleotide sequence: TGTGCCACCAGTGGGGGGGGGCAGTCCTACAATGAGCAGTTCTTC. This encodes CATSGGGQSYNEQFF.

CDR3 DNA: TGTGCCAGCAGCCCCTCCCCCGCTAGCTACAATGAGCAGTTCTTC. Translated: CASSPSPASYNEQFF. The gene calls are TRBV7-3 and TRBJ2-1; no reliable D call. The CDR3 runs to 15 residues. The V gene lost 5 bases and the J gene lost 3 bases, with 14 bases spanning the gap. Germline V gene data show CDR1 as SGHTA and CDR2 as FQGTGA.

This clone was observed a handful of times. One end of the junction varies from germline; a read error may be responsible. The chain couples TRBV7-7 to TRBJ2-7; TRBD2 matches at 13 bases. The CDR3 spans 18 residues. Germline CDR1 is SSHAT and CDR2 is FNYEAQ (reference sequence). Written as DNA, the CDR3 is TGTGCTAGCAGCTTAGGACTAGCGGGGGCCTATCGTAAACACGAGCAGTACTTC. This codes for CASSLGLAGAYRKHEQYF.

The CDR3 region has the DNA TGTGCCATCAGTGAACAATTGGATCAGCCCCAGCATTTT. This translates into CAISEQLDQPQHF. The chain combines TRBV10-3 with TRBJ1-5; D gene unclear. Germline values: CDR1 ENHRY, CDR2 SYGVKD. With 3 bases removed from V and 5 bases from J, the gap between germline ends came to 8 bases. CDR3 length: 13 residues.

This clone appeared many times. The chain uses TRBV6-2 or TRBV6-3 and TRBJ1-6, with 7 bases matching TRBD1. This CDR3 region has 16 residues. Germline CDR1 reads MNHEY; CDR2 reads SVGEGT. The ends lost 4 bases at V and 6 bases at J; junction bases unmatched: 9. The CDR3 protein is CASSSRQGYSNSPLHF. The CDR3 DNA reads TGTGCCAGCAGTTCGCGACAGGGCTACAGTAATTCACCCCTCCACTTT.

The chain joins TRBV6-5 to TRBJ2-7, with 8 bases that match TRBD1. V was pared by 5 bases and J by 2 bases, with 2 bases of the junction left unmatched. This CDR3 has 13 amino acids. Germline V gene lookup returns CDR1 MNHEY and CDR2 SVGAGI. CDR3 residues: CASSRDRTYEQYF. The CDR3 bases are TGTGCCAGCAGTCGGGACAGGACCTACGAGCAGTACTTC.

A single count supports this clone. This chain connects TRBV27 to TRBJ2-6, with a tentative D call TRBD1 (5 bases). Germline-derived CDR1 and CDR2 are MNHEY and SMNVEV (reference sequence). Deletions cut 5 bases from V and 4 bases from J, with 12 bases between. The length of the CDR3 is 15 residues. The CDR3 sequence is CASSPQGFGANVLTF. DNA of the CDR3: TGTGCCAGCAGTCCGCAGGGATTCGGGGCCAACGTCCTGACTTTC.

The V call is TRBV30, the J call TRBJ1-6, with 7 bases fitting TRBD1. The germline V gene encodes CDR1 GTSNPN and CDR2 SVGIG (reference sequence). The CDR3 consists of 15 residues. V shed 8 bases, J shed 0 bases, and the junction held 7 bases outside the gene matches. This CDR3 is CALTTGSSYNSPLHF. As DNA, the CDR3 is TGTGCCCTAACGACAGGGAGCTCCTATAATTCACCCCTCCACTTT.

The rearrangement links TRBV7-8 to TRBJ2-7, with 7 bases lining up with TRBD1. The CDR3 sequence is 15 residues long. The V gene end was trimmed by 1 base and the J gene end by 5 bases; junction bases not matched to a gene: 8. Germline V gene data show CDR1 as SGHVS and CDR2 as FQNEAQ. The CDR3 sequence is CASSLEGQGDHEQYF. The DNA for the CDR3 is TGTGCCAGCAGCTTAGAAGGGCAGGGGGATCACGAGCAGTACTTC. Complete variable domain (other parts from reference TRBV7-8 and TRBJ2-7): GAGVSQSPRYKVAKRGQDVALRCDPISGHVSLFWYQQALGQGPEFLTYFQNEAQLDKSGLPSDRFFAERPEGSVSTLKIQRTQQEDSAVYLCASSLEGQGDHEQYFGPGTRLTVT.

The chain uses TRBV15 and TRBJ1-2; D possibly corresponds to TRBD1 (5 bases). Germline V lookup: CDR1 LNHNV, CDR2 YYDKDF (reference sequence). This CDR3 contains 15 residues. V dropped 2 bases and J dropped 4 bases, with 14 bases sitting between them. As DNA, the CDR3 is TGTGCCACCAGCAGACGTACAGCAGGGCTCTATGGCTACACCTTC. Its translation is CATSRRTAGLYGYTF.

The chain recombines TRBV5-1 with TRBJ2-3; 7 nucleotides line up with TRBD2. The germline V gene has CDR1 SGHRS and CDR2 YFSETQ. The CDR3 contains 15 residues. V was clipped by 2 bases and J by 4 bases; unmatched bases: 7. The DNA for the CDR3 is TGCGCCAGCAGCTTAAGCGGGGAGAATGCAGATACGCAGTATTTT. Protein: CASSLSGENADTQYF.

This chain links TRBV6-2 or TRBV6-3 with TRBJ2-7; a weak D match, TRBD1 (5 bases). The germline V gene encodes CDR1 MNHEY and CDR2 SVGEGT. V was cut by 5 bases and J by 5 bases, with 22 bases left in between. This CDR3 is 16 amino acids long. The CDR3 region has the DNA TGTGCCAGCAGTCACGCGCTTAGACAGTCTTGGGACGAGCAGTACTTC. Its translation is CASSHALRQSWDEQYF.

The V gene is TRBV3-1 (or the pseudogene TRBV3-2), the J gene TRBJ1-2, with a weak D call TRBD1 (5 bases). Between the trimmed V and J ends, which lost 1 base and 2 bases, there was a span of 8 bases. Germline V gene data show CDR1 as LGHDT and CDR2 as YNNKEL (reference sequence). The CDR3 contains 14 residues. The CDR3 region has the DNA TGTGCCAGCAGCCAAGTGGACAAGAACTATGGCTACACCTTC. Protein product: CASSQVDKNYGYTF.